This T cell receptor beta chain was recorded in a study of T cell responses to AZD1222 COVID-19 vaccine. V lost 6 bases and J 6 bases, leaving 11 bases between the germline ends. This CDR3 is 12 amino acids long. CDR1 MNHEY and CDR2 SVGAGI come from the germline V gene. A word on this clone: Its antigen is not known.

Clones were read by immunoSEQ multiplex PCR, and TCRdb kept only the in-frame ones, dropping some. Here the sample spans 130,000 or so clones, about 93% being singletons. Overall study findings and caveats: Repertoire sampling was restricted to post-peak T cell response timepoints. Only six or seven AZD1222 recipients tested seropositive at baseline. The donors showed a predominance of white British ancestry and of females, with possible underestimation of clonal diversity.

The chain joins TRBV6-5 to TRBJ1-2; D is perhaps TRBD1 (6 bases). The specimen comprised peripheral blood, sampled on day 0 of AZD1222 vaccination. The source of this sequence is an adult in good health. Here the CDR3 reads CASRATGHGYTF. In DNA form, the CDR3 reads TGTGCCAGCAGGGCTACAGGGCATGGCTACACCTTC.